These T cell receptor beta chains were read from a single sample in a study of blood T cells in healthy people across ages. TCRdb re-called the 5' RACE reads through MiXCR, storing one row per CDR3 protein. The sample lists around 800,000 distinct CDR3 sequences, roughly 46% occurring once. The source material was blood. The receptor set was obtained from an elderly man in good health. The CDR3 runs from the conserved cysteine through the conserved F or W. The order of the fields is D gene, clone size, J gene, V gene, CDR3 protein, CDR3 DNA. D genes are given only for firm matches. Clone size is given for some rows only: seen once, a few or many times, or a class if the clone is expanded.

. . TRBJ1-2 TRBV13 CASSSTREAYGYTF TGTGCCAGCAGCTCGACCCGGGAGGCCTATGGCTACACCTTC
TRBD1 . TRBJ1-6 TRBV19 CASRSGTGERGGNSPLHF TGTGCCAGCCGATCGGGGACAGGGGAACGAGGTGGTAATTCACCCCTCCACTTT
. . TRBJ2-5 TRBV20-1 CSASLAGGPGEETQYF TGCAGTGCTAGCCTAGCTGGAGGGCCGGGGGAAGAGACCCAGTACTTC
TRBD1 . TRBJ2-3 TRBV6-1 CASTSGQDSDTQYF TGTGCCAGCACTTCGGGACAGGATTCAGATACGCAGTATTTT
. few TRBJ2-3 TRBV7-2 CASIDRTSTDTQYF TGTGCCAGCATCGACAGGACTAGCACAGATACGCAGTATTTT
TRBD1 many TRBJ2-7 TRBV27 CASRKTGPYEQYF TGTGCCAGCAGGAAGACAGGGCCCTACGAGCAGTACTTC
TRBD2 few TRBJ2-1 TRBV4-2 CASSLAGRGRAYNEQFF TGTGCCAGCAGTCTTGCCGGGCGCGGGAGAGCCTACAATGAGCAGTTCTTC
. . TRBJ1-2 TRBV4-2 CASSQDLGLYGYTF TGTGCCAGCAGCCAAGATCTGGGCCTCTATGGCTACACCTTC
TRBD1 . TRBJ2-1 TRBV28 CASSPYIQGTNEQFF TGTGCCAGCAGTCCGTACATACAGGGGACCAATGAGCAGTTCTTC
. . TRBJ2-5 TRBV30 CAWSSGKAYGQYF TGTGCCTGGTCTTCGGGTAAAGCCTACGGGCAGTACTTC
. . TRBJ2-1 TRBV18 CASSPGASNNEQFF TGTGCCAGCTCACCAGGCGCGTCCAACAATGAGCAGTTCTTC
. few TRBJ2-7 TRBV19 CASSSAGPYEQYF TGTGCCAGTAGTAGCGCAGGACCGTACGAGCAGTACTTC
. few TRBJ1-1 TRBV28 CASRRSGEIMNTEAFF TGTGCCAGCAGGAGGTCAGGGGAAATTATGAACACTGAAGCTTTCTTT
. . TRBJ1-2 TRBV10-2 CASLGDDANYGYTF TGCGCCAGCCTGGGCGACGACGCTAACTATGGCTACACCTTC
. . TRBJ1-5 TRBV5-5 CASSLERTDHSNQPQHF TGTGCCAGCAGCTTGGAAAGGACGGACCATAGCAATCAGCCCCAGCATTTT
TRBD1 few TRBJ2-5 TRBV29-1 CSVTGTGTLETQYF TGCAGCGTGACCGGGACAGGGACATTGGAGACCCAGTACTTC
. . TRBJ2-1 TRBV3-1 CASSLDERLETQFF TGTGCCAGCAGCCTTGATGAGCGGCTGGAGACCCAGTTCTTC
. . TRBJ1-6 TRBV20-1 CSARDGQFSSYNSPLHF TGCAGTGCTAGAGATGGCCAGTTTAGCTCCTATAATTCACCCCTCCACTTT
. . TRBJ2-3 TRBV2 CAISLSGPYTDTQYF TGTGCCATCTCCCTTTCAGGGCCTTACACAGATACGCAGTATTTT
. . TRBJ2-7 TRBV10-3 CAISGRGEGIDEQYF TGTGCCATCAGTGGGAGGGGGGAGGGTATCGACGAGCAGTACTTC
. few TRBJ2-1 TRBV5-1 CASGGSSVNNEQFF TGCGCCAGCGGGGGTAGTAGCGTGAACAATGAGCAGTTCTTC
TRBD2 many TRBJ2-3 TRBV7-2 CASSFLSGASTDTQYF TGTGCCAGCAGCTTCCTTAGCGGGGCTAGCACAGATACGCAGTATTTT
. once TRBJ1-1 TRBV29-1 CSGSNTEAFF TGCAGCGGTTCGAACACTGAAGCTTTCTTT
TRBD2 . TRBJ2-1 TRBV3-1 CVSSQVAGGPISEQFF TGTGTCAGCAGCCAAGTGGCGGGAGGACCTATTTCTGAGCAGTTCTTC
. once TRBJ2-7 TRBV25-1 CASSHLRYSLYEQYF TGTGCCAGCAGCCACCTTCGGTACAGCCTTTACGAGCAGTACTTC
. few TRBJ1-5 TRBV3-1 CASSHRTAGQPQHF TGTGCCAGCAGCCATAGAACGGCGGGACAGCCCCAGCATTTT
TRBD2 few TRBJ2-1 TRBV20-1 CSARPLAGGPKTPYNEQFF TGCAGTGCGAGGCCACTAGCGGGAGGGCCCAAAACCCCCTACAATGAGCAGTTCTTC
TRBD1 many TRBJ2-7 TRBV29-1 CSVDTGTGNSYEQYF TGCAGCGTTGATACCGGGACAGGGAATTCCTACGAGCAGTACTTC
. few TRBJ2-3 TRBV29-1 CSVVRGRRAGTDTQYF TGCAGCGTTGTAAGGGGGAGGAGAGCCGGAACAGATACGCAGTATTTT
. few TRBJ2-7 TRBV7-2 CASSFDRGAGISEQYF TGTGCCAGCAGCTTCGACCGGGGGGCAGGGATTTCCGAGCAGTACTTC
. few TRBJ1-2 TRBV21-1 CASKKQINYGYTF TGTGCCAGCAAGAAACAGATAAACTATGGCTACACCTTC
TRBD1 few TRBJ2-1 TRBV6-2/TRBV6-3 CASSSGQGEYNEQFF TGTGCCAGCAGTTCCGGACAGGGCGAATACAATGAGCAGTTCTTC
TRBD1 once TRBJ2-2 TRBV24-1 CATSGQGANTGELFF TGTGCCACCAGTGGACAGGGGGCGAACACCGGGGAGCTGTTTTTT
TRBD2 . TRBJ2-7 TRBV20-1 CSVHPGLAEYQYF TGCAGTGTTCATCCGGGACTAGCGGAGTACCAGTACTTC
TRBD2 few TRBJ2-1 TRBV20-1 CSAKGLAETYNEQFF TGCAGTGCGAAGGGACTAGCGGAAACCTACAATGAGCAGTTCTTC
. . TRBJ2-7 TRBV28 CASSGQWGSYNEQYF TGTGCCAGCAGCGGACAGTGGGGCTCCTACAATGAGCAGTACTTC